The clone carrying this T cell receptor (beta chain) was counted between two and nine times. The antigen remains undetermined. These data come from a study of T cell repertoires in cytomegalovirus infection. Whole-study context: Recently identified HLA-C-restricted CMV epitopes were among the peptides used.

Via MiXCR, TCRdb re-called the reads, giving one row per CDR3 protein. The sample shows 900,000 to 950,000 distinct CDR3 sequences, 25% to 40% of them seen only once. Germline loops: CDR1 SGHAT, CDR2 FQNNGV. The CDR3 length is 15 residues. With V trimmed by 6 bases and J by 5 bases, 11 bases remained unmatched. Sequenced here: cultured CD8+ T cells from PBMCs, sampled from culture after CMV antigen stimulation. This TCR came from a human donor in good health (CMV status not recorded). Some clones in this sample may be carry-over from other donors' samples. J is TRBJ2-7 and V is TRBV11-2; TRBD1 agrees at 9 bases. CDR3 DNA sequence: TGTGCCAGCAGGGATCATAACAGGGGGCGCAACGAGCAGTACTTC. As protein: CASRDHNRGRNEQYF.